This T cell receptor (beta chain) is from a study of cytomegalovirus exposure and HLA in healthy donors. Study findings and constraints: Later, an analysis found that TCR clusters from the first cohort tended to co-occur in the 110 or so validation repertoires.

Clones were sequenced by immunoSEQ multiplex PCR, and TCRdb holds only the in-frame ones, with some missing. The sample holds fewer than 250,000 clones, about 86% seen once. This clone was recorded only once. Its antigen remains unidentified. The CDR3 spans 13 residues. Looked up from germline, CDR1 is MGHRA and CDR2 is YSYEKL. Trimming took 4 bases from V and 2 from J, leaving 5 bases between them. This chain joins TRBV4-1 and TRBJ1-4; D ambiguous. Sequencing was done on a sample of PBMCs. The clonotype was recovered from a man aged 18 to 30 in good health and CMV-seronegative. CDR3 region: CASSRVTNEKLFF. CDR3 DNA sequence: TGCGCCAGCAGCCGAGTCACTAATGAAAAACTGTTTTTT.